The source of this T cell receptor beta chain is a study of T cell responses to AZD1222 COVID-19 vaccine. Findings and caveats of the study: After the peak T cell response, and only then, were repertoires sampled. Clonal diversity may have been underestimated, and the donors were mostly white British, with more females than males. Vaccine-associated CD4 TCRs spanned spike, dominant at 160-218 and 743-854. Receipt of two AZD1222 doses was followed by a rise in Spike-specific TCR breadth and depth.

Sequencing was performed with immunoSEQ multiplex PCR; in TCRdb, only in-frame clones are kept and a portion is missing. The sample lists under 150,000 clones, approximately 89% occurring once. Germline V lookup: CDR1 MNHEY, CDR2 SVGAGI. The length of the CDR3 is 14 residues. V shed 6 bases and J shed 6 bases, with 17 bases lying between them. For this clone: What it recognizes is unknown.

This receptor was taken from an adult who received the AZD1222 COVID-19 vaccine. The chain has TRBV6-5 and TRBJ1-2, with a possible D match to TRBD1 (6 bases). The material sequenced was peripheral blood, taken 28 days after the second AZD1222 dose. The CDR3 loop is CASRTRRGFNGYTF. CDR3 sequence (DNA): TGTGCCAGCAGGACCCGGAGGGGGTTCAATGGCTACACCTTC.